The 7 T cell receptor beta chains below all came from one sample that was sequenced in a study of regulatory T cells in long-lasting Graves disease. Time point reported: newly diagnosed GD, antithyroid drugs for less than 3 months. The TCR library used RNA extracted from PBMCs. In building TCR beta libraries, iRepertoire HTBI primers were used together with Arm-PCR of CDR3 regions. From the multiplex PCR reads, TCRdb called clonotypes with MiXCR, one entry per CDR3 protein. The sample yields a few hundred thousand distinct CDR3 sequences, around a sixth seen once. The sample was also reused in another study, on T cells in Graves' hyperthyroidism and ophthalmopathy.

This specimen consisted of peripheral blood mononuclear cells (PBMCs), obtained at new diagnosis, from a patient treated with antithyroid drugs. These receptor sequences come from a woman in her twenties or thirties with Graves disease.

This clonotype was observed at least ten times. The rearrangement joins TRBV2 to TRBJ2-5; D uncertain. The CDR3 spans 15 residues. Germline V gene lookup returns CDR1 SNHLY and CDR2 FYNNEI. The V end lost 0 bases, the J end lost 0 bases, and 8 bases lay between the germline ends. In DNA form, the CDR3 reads TGTGCCAGCAGTGAAGCAGACTCTTACCAAGAGACCCAGTACTTC. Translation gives CASSEADSYQETQYF.

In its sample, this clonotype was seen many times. The CDR3 DNA reads as TGTGCCAGCAGCGCGATAAAAAACATTCAGTACTTC. Translated, it gives CASSAIKNIQYF. This chain links TRBV5-6 with TRBJ2-4; D ambiguous. Germline CDR1 SGHDT, CDR2 YYEEEE. V gave up 4 bases and J gave up 4 bases, with 6 bases separating them. The CDR3 runs 12 residues.

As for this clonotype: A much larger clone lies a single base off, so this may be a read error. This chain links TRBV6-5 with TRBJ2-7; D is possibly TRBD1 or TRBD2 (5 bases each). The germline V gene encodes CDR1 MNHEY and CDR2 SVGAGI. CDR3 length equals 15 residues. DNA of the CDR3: TGTGCCAGCAGTTACTCCGGGGCAGGAACCTACGAGCGGTACTTC. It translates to CASSYSGAGTYERYF.

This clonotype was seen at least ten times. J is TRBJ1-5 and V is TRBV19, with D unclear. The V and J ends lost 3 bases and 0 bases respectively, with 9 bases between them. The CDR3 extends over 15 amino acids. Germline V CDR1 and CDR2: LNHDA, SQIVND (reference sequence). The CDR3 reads CASSIAAYSNQPQHF. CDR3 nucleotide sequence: TGTGCCAGTAGTATCGCGGCGTATAGCAATCAGCCCCAGCATTTT.

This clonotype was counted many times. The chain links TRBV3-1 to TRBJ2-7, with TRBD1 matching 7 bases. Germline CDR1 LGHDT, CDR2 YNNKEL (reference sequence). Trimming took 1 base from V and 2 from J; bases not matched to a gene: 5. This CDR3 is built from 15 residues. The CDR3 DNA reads TGTGCCAGCAGCCAAGGATTTACAGGGGCCTACGAGCAGTACTTC. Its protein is CASSQGFTGAYEQYF.

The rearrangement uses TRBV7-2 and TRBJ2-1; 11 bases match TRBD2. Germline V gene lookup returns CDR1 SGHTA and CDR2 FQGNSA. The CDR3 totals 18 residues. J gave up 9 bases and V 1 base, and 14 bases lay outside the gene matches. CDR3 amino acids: CASSLVGPIAGGLGEQFF. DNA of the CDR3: TGTGCCAGCAGCTTAGTCGGGCCAATAGCGGGGGGGCTTGGTGAGCAGTTCTTC.

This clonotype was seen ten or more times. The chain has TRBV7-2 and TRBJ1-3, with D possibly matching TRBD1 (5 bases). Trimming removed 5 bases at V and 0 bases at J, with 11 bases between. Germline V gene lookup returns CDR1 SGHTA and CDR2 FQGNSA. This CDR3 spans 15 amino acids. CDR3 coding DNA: TGTGCCAGCAGCCCCAGGGTCCTCTCTGGAAACACCATATATTTT. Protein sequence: CASSPRVLSGNTIYF.